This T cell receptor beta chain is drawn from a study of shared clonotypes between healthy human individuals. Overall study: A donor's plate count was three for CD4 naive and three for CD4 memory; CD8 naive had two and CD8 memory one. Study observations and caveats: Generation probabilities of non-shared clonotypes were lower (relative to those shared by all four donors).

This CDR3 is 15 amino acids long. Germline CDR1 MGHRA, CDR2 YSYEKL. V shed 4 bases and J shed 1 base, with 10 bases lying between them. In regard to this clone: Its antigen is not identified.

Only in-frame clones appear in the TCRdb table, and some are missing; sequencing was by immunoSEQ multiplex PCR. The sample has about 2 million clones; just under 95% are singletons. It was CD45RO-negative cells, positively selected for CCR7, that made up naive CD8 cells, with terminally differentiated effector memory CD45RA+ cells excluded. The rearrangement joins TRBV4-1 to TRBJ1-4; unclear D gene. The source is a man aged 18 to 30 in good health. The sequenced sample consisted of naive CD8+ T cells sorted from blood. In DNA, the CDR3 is TGCGCCAGCAGCCTGAGACTCCTAACTAATGAAAAACTGTTTTTT. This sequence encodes CASSLRLLTNEKLFF.